This TCR beta chain was sequenced in a study of T cells in Graves' hyperthyroidism and ophthalmopathy. Study outcomes and limitations: The blood repertoire included most of the expanded thyroid clonotypes above 0.001.

This clonotype was observed many times. Its antigen is undetermined. The CDR3 regions of TCR beta were amplified from RNA transcripts. TCR CDR3 underwent first-round RT-PCR with the HTBI primer set. TCRdb re-called the multiplex PCR reads through MiXCR, storing one row per CDR3 protein. The sample carries about 400,000 distinct CDR3 sequences, about 15% recorded once. Researchers defined stable Graves' hyperthyroidism as no ophthalmopathy progression within 18 months. Patients between 18 and 65 years old had hyperthyroidism, newly diagnosed and lasting under 2 months. Diagnosis relied on clinical symptoms, serum thyroxine and TRAb, thyroid ultrasound and orbital computed tomography. The length of the CDR3 is 15 residues. Germline CDR1 is LGHDT and CDR2 is YNNKEL (reference sequence). V trimming: 8 bases; J trimming: 2 bases; junction bases outside the gene matches: 6.

The source is a woman aged 18 to 35 with Graves' hyperthyroidism. The specimen was blood. The genes are TRBV3-1 and TRBJ1-6; TRBD1 agrees at 7 bases. The CDR3 protein is CASQRQGTYNSPLHF. CDR3 coding DNA: TGTGCCAGCCAACGACAGGGAACCTATAATTCACCCCTCCACTTT.